This T cell receptor beta chain was sequenced for a study of blood T cells in healthy people across ages (dated by TCRdb to between 2014 and 2017). For the study in its entirety: In model experiments, template switching captured roughly one uniquely barcoded TCR beta cDNA molecule for every two T cells. Age-related changes in TCR beta repertoire diversity were measured in the study by deep sequencing normalized with unique cDNA molecular identifiers. The donors were split into four age groups: young (average about 16 years), middle-aged (around 37), aged (roughly 60) and long-lived (approximately 80). For two donors (one aged 18 to 30 and one aged 80 or older), the study analyzed two additional independent replicas of 1 million unique cDNA reads from the same blood draw.

Details on this clonotype: The antigen it binds to is not known. Mismatch with germline at one junction end may stem from a read error.

The donors were roughly 40 Caucasian individuals from Russia, aged roughly 6 to 100 years, who were systemically healthy. Each donor gave about 10 milliliters of peripheral blood, drawn into EDTA-treated Vacutainer tubes. PBMCs were isolated by Ficoll-Paque density-gradient centrifugation, with at least 7 million obtained per sample. Total RNA was extracted from PBMCs with Trizol reagent, with at least 6 micrograms obtained per sample. Naive CD45RAhigh/CD27high T cell percentages were measured by flow cytometry on a PBMC aliquot from every donor. The CDR3 spans 12 residues, from the cysteine through the phenylalanine. CDR3 DNA is the only sequence kept; it has 36 bases, read in frame from the first base. CDR1 MGHRA and CDR2 YSYEKL are derived from the germline V gene. Library preparation employed 5' RACE. Data came from an Illumina HiSeq 2500. A second PCR of roughly 6 to 12 cycles was run with a J-beta primer mix and a sample-barcoded 5' primer. A unique molecular identifier was introduced onto each TCR beta cDNA molecule by a template-switch 5' adaptor carrying 12 random nucleotides. Each sample yielded at least 2.5 million CDR3-containing paired-end reads. The Mint cDNA synthesis kit, primed by a TRBC-specific oligonucleotide, was used to synthesize first-strand cDNA from all RNA. After uracil-DNA glycosylase treatment, a first 18-cycle PCR used universal primers M1SS and BC2_uni_R on all cDNA. The authors processed their data as follows. For normalization, 1 million high-quality reads were randomly selected from each sample, with every read carrying a distinct molecular identifier. Instead of being binned into consensus sequences, reads with shared molecular identifiers were discarded. MiTCR, with a Q25 quality threshold and the strictest error-elimination algorithm, was used for CDR3 identification, clonotype clustering and error correction. A nonparametric unseen species model with Euler transformation was used to estimate a lower bound on total TCR beta diversity. TCRdb ran its own pipeline on the public reads, namely fastp trimming at Q25 and MiXCR clone calling, and kept in-frame beta chains. Rows are unified per CDR3 protein, each entry keeping the most common DNA and genes. What appears here as the V and J calls and clone size reflects TCRdb's work, not the paper's. This sample is represented by hundreds of thousands of distinct CDR3 sequences; around 24% of them were singletons. Of the sample, roughly 10% falls within the top ten clones.

Findings and caveats that apply to the study as a whole: Estimates of total diversity based on one million sequenced T cells were regarded as lower bounds and as underestimates. Since profiling was done on bulk unsorted PBMCs, naive and antigen-experienced compartments could not be conclusively compared. Observed TCR beta diversity per million T cells fell roughly linearly with age, and a significant reduction was already apparent by age roughly 40. Donor CMV infection status was unknown, potentially confounding age-related changes in expanded clonotypes. The long-lived group showed more naive CD4+ T cells, fewer expanded clones and increased TCR diversity than the aged group, suggesting age selection. Observed TCR beta diversity correlated strongly with the percentage of naive T cells measured by flow cytometry.

The sample also formed part of further work on T cells of mothers and their children. That second publication adds: Nine systemically healthy Caucasian individuals, comprising three mothers and their six children, were included as donors. cDNA synthesis consumed the entire amount of extracted RNA, loaded at roughly 1.5 ug RNA in each 15 ul reaction. In the second PCR, the M1S primer introduced both the sample barcodes and 2-4 random nucleotides. More than 9.5 million TCR beta CDR3 reads were obtained from each mother, and about 3 million reads were obtained from each child. Thymic selection similarly shapes TCR recombination output in related and unrelated pairs, with minor effect from inherited differences. Related mother-child pairs always showed normalized repertoire overlap that was slightly higher than in unrelated mother-child pairs, though the difference was never significant. No persistent microchimeric T cell clones were found, with a detection sensitivity of around 100 clones per million clonotypes. In the study, deep NGS was used to compare the TCR beta repertoires of mothers and children, and features distinguishing related mother-child pairs from unrelated individuals were sought. Mothers averaged about 40 +/- 4 years of age and children averaged about 10 +/- 4 years. After adapters were ligated using NEBNext reagents, the libraries underwent 100+100 nt paired-end sequencing on an Illumina HiSeq 2000. Mother and child libraries were prepared a month apart and sequenced in separate runs to prevent cross-contamination. Between roughly 500,000 and 2,300,000 distinct TCR beta clonotypes were identified per donor. Naive TCR beta clonotypes were estimated from low-frequency clonotypes matched to each donor's FACS-determined naive share, without sorting.

The sequence is built from TRBV4-1 and TRBJ2-5, and TRBD2 aligns with 8 junction nucleotides. TRBJ2-7 explains the end of the DNA better; the J call may be wrong. The TCR sequence derives from a boy between 10 and 17 years old in good health. Sequences were obtained from blood. The CDR3 reads CASRGGSCEQYF. The nucleotides read TGCGCCAGCCGGGGGGGCTCCTGCGAGCAGTACTTC.